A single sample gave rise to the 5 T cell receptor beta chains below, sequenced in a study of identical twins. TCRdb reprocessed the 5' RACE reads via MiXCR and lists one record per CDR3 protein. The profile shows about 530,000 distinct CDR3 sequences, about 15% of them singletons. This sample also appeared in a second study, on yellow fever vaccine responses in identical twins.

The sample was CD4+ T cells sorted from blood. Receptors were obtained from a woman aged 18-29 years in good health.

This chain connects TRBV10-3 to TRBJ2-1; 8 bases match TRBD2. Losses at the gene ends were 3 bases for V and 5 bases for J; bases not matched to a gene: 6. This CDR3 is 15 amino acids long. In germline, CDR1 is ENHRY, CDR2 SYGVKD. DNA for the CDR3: TGTGCCATCAGTGATGGGGGGGGACTAGACAATGAGCAGTTCTTC. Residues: CAISDGGGLDNEQFF.

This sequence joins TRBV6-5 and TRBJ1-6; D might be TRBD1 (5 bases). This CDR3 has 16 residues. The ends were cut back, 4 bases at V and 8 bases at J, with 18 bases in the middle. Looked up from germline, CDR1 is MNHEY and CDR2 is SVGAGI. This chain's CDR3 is CASSSLRTLTDSPLHF. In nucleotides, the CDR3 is TGTGCCAGCAGTTCTCTAAGGACATTAACGGATTCACCCCTCCACTTT.

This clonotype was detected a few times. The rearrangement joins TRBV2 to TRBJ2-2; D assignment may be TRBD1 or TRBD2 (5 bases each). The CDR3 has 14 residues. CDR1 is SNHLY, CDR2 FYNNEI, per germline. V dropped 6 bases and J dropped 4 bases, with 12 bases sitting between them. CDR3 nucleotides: TGTGCCAGCAGCTCCGGGACGGTCACCGGGGAGCTGTTTTTT. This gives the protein CASSSGTVTGELFF.

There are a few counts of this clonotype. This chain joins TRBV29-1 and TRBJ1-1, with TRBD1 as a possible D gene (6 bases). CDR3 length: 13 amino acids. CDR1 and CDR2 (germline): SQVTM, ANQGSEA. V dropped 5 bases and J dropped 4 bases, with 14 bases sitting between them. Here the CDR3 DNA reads TGCAGCGTTCGGAGGGGGGCAACCACTGAAGCTTTCTTT. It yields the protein CSVRRGATTEAFF.

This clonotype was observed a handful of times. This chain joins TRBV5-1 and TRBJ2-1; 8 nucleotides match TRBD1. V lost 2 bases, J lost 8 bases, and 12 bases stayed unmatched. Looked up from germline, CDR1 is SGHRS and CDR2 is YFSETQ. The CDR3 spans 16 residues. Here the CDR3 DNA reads TGCGCCAGCAGCTTAGGATCCAGGACAGGGAACGATGAGCAGTTCTTC. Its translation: CASSLGSRTGNDEQFF.